These 17 T cell receptor beta chains share one sample of origin, sequenced in a study of T cell responses to AZD1222 COVID-19 vaccine. Using immunoSEQ multiplex PCR, the repertoire was profiled, and TCRdb retains in-frame clones only, with some absent. The sample yields about 150,000 clones, 91% seen once. The sequencing used peripheral blood, collected on day 0 of AZD1222 vaccination. The receptors were gathered from an adult in good health.

The CDR3 DNA follows: TGTGCCAGCAGCCTGAGGACCTACGAGCAGTACTTC. Its translation is CASSLRTYEQYF. The chain combines TRBV11-2 with TRBJ2-7; no clear D gene. V lost 5 bases and J lost 2, with 7 bases in between. The CDR3 is made up of 12 amino acids. CDR1 is SGHAT, CDR2 FQNNGV, per germline.

The chain has TRBV5-1 and TRBJ2-7; D is perhaps TRBD2 (7 bases). Germline CDR1 is SGHRS and CDR2 is YFSETQ. The CDR3 has 13 residues. Trimming stripped 4 bases from V and 3 bases from J, with 11 bases between. Here the CDR3 reads CASSEGGVYEQYF. The CDR3 nucleotides are TGCGCCAGCAGCGAAGGGGGGGTCTACGAGCAGTACTTC.

The V and J genes are TRBV5-8 and TRBJ2-7, with TRBD2 identical over 8 bases. The CDR3 runs to 13 residues. The V gene's germline CDR1 is SGHTS and CDR2 YDEGEE. Losses at the gene ends were 5 bases for V and 2 bases for J; bases not matched to a gene: 3. The CDR3 is CASSSGLAYEQYF. CDR3 in DNA: TGTGCCAGCAGTTCGGGACTAGCCTACGAGCAGTACTTC.

The V call is TRBV10-2, the J call TRBJ2-7; 10 bases align to TRBD1. The V segment lost 5 bases and the J segment 5 bases; nucleotides outside the gene matches: 6. CDR3 length equals 14 residues. Germline V lookup: CDR1 WSHSY, CDR2 SAAADI. CDR3 nucleotides: TGCGCCAGCAGTAGATGGGGGACAGGGGACGAGCAGTACTTC. Translated: CASSRWGTGDEQYF.

The V call is TRBV9, the J call TRBJ1-6; D gene ambiguous. The CDR3 is made up of 16 amino acids. V lost 3 bases to trimming and J lost 0 bases, with 10 bases between them. The germline V gene encodes CDR1 SGDLS and CDR2 YYNGEE. As DNA, the CDR3 is TGTGCCAGCAGCGACCCCTTTAGCTCCTATAATTCACCCCTCCACTTT. It yields the protein CASSDPFSSYNSPLHF.

The gene calls are TRBV30 and TRBJ1-5; D call uncertain. Germline lookup yields CDR1 GTSNPN and CDR2 SVGIG (reference sequence). The CDR3 spans 13 residues. The V end was cut by 3 bases, the J end by 1 base, with 7 bases between. CDR3 sequence reads: CAWRALSNQPQHF. The CDR3 region has the DNA TGTGCCTGGAGGGCCTTGAGCAATCAGCCCCAGCATTTT.

This chain connects TRBV11-3 to TRBJ1-2; D gene ambiguous. The CDR3 is 17 amino acids. Looked up from germline, CDR1 is SGHNT and CDR2 is YENEEA. The ends were cut back, 3 bases at V and 3 bases at J, with 20 bases in the middle. CDR3 sequence reads: CASSFPTEGRLHYGYTF. DNA for the CDR3: TGTGCCAGCAGCTTTCCCACGGAGGGTCGTCTACACTATGGCTACACCTTC.

V gene TRBV27 combines with J gene TRBJ1-1, with D possibly being TRBD1 (5 bases). V was shortened by 4 bases and J by 3 bases, with 12 bases between the two germline ends. CDR3 length equals 14 residues. CDR1 and CDR2 (germline): MNHEY, SMNVEV (reference sequence). The CDR3 DNA follows: TGTGCCAGCAGTTCAGGGCTCCTACACACTGAAGCTTTCTTT. Amino acids: CASSSGLLHTEAFF.

This chain joins TRBV3-1 (or the pseudogene TRBV3-2) and TRBJ2-1; 12 nucleotides line up with TRBD2. This CDR3 is 16 amino acids long. Looked up from germline, CDR1 is LGHDT and CDR2 is YNNKEL (reference sequence). V was pared by 4 bases and J by 2 bases, with 3 bases of the junction left unmatched. The CDR3 spells CASSLGLAGTYNEQFF. The CDR3 DNA follows: TGTGCCAGCAGCCTCGGACTAGCGGGGACCTACAATGAGCAGTTCTTC.

This chain joins TRBV6-2 or TRBV6-3 and TRBJ2-7; perhaps TRBD2 as D (5 bases). Germline values: CDR1 MNHEY, CDR2 SVGEGT. The length of the CDR3 is 15 residues. V was pared by 2 bases and J by 2 bases, with 13 bases between. CDR3 DNA sequence: TGTGCCAGCAGTTACAAGGAGGTAGGCACCTACGAGCAGTACTTC. Encoded protein: CASSYKEVGTYEQYF.

This clone is a singleton in its sample. The chain links TRBV27 to TRBJ2-2; D gene ambiguous. Germline lookup yields CDR1 MNHEY and CDR2 SMNVEV (reference sequence). CDR3 length equals 13 residues. Trimming cost V 3 bases and J 3 bases, with 5 bases left between them. The CDR3 here is CASSLLDTGELFF. CDR3 nucleotide sequence: TGTGCCAGCAGTTTGTTGGACACCGGGGAGCTGTTTTTT.

In DNA form, the CDR3 reads TGTGCCAGCAGCTTCAAGGGCCCTCAGCCCCAGCATTTT. Its protein product is CASSFKGPQPQHF. The V call is TRBV7-8, the J call TRBJ1-5; D is ambiguous. V lost 3 bases and J lost 6, with 9 bases in between. The CDR3 covers 13 residues. Germline-derived CDR1 and CDR2 are SGHVS and FQNEAQ.

V is TRBV12-3 or TRBV12-4 and J is TRBJ2-7, with a weak D call TRBD1 (5 bases). Between the trimmed V and J ends, which lost 2 bases and 3 bases, there was a span of 8 bases. This CDR3 spans 13 amino acids. In DNA form, the CDR3 reads TGTGCCAGCAGTTTAAGCAGGGTCTACGAGCAGTACTTC. Amino acids: CASSLSRVYEQYF.

The CDR3 sequence: CASSHVDRYEQYF. The DNA for the CDR3 is TGTGCCAGCAGTCACGTTGACCGCTACGAGCAGTACTTC. The chain uses TRBV3-1 (or the pseudogene TRBV3-2) and TRBJ2-7, with no clear D. The germline V gene has CDR1 LGHDT and CDR2 YNNKEL (reference sequence). With 6 bases removed from V and 3 bases from J, the gap between germline ends came to 12 bases. The length of the CDR3 is 13 residues.

The rearrangement links TRBV6-2 or TRBV6-3 to TRBJ2-3; D gene ambiguous. Per the germline V gene, CDR1 is MNHEY and CDR2 is SVGEGT. Deletions cut 0 bases from V and 0 bases from J, with 4 bases between. The CDR3 is made up of 14 amino acids. CDR3 coding DNA: TGTGCCAGCAGTTACTCAGGAAGCACAGATACGCAGTATTTT. Encoded protein: CASSYSGSTDTQYF.

This clone was seen just once. This chain connects TRBV7-3 to TRBJ1-6; no clear D gene. The V gene's germline CDR1 is SGHTA and CDR2 FQGTGA. V was shortened by 2 bases and J by 9 bases, with 14 bases between the two germline ends. The CDR3 is 15 residues long. CDR3: CASSLSGVPSSPLHF. CDR3 DNA sequence: TGTGCCAGCAGCTTATCGGGTGTCCCGTCTTCACCCCTCCACTTT.

This clone was recorded once. The rearrangement links TRBV12-3 or TRBV12-4 to TRBJ1-2, with D unresolved. This CDR3 has 13 residues. The germline V and J ends were trimmed by 5 bases and 4 bases, with 11 bases remaining between them. The CDR3 DNA reads TGTGCCAGCAGTCCTGACCGTCGCTATGGCTACACCTTC. As protein: CASSPDRRYGYTF.